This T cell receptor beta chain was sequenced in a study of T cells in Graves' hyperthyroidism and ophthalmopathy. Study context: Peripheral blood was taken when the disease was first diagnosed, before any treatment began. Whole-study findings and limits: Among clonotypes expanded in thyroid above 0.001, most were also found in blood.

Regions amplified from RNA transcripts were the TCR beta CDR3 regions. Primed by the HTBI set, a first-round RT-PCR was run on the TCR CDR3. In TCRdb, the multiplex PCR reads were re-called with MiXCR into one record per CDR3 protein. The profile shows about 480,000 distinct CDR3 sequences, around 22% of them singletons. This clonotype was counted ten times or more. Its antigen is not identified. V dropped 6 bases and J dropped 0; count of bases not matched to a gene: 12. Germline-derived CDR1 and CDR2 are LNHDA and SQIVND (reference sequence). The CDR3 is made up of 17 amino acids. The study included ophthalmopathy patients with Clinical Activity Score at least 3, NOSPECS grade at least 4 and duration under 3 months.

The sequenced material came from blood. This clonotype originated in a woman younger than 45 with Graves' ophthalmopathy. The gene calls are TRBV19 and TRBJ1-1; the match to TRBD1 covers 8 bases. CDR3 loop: CASSPTGAELMNTEAFF. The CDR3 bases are TGTGCCAGTAGCCCGACAGGGGCGGAACTTATGAACACTGAAGCTTTCTTT. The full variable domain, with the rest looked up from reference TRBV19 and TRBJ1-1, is DGGITQSPKYLFRKEGQNVTLSCEQNLNHDAMYWYRQDPGQGLRLIYYSQIVNDFQKGDIAEGYSVSREKKESFPLTVTSAQKNPTAFYLCASSPTGAELMNTEAFFGQGTRLTVV.